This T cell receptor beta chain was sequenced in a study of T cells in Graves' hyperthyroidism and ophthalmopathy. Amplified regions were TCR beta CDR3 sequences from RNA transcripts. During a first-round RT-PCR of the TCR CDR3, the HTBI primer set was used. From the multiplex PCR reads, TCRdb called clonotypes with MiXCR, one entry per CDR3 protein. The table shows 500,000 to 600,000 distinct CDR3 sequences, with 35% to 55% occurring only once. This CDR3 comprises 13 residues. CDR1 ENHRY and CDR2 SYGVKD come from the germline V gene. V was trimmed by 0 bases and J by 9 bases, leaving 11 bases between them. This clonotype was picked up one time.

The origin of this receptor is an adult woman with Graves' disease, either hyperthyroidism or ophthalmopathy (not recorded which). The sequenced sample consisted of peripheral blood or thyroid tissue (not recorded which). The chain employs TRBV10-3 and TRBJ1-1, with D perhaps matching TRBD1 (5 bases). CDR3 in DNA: TGTGCCATCAGTGAGTCCCGAGGGGCTCAAGCTTTCTTT. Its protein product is CAISESRGAQAFF.